The sequence of this TCR beta chain was determined in a study of blood T cell repertoires in COVID-19. In the study overall: Samples of COVID-19 (acute and convalescent) were obtained from the United States, Italy and Spain. PBMCs, B-cell-depleted T cells, or T cells provided the cDNA or gDNA that made up the material.

Followed longitudinally, the Seattle patients had been enrolled during active infection. Germline loops: CDR1 DFQATT, CDR2 SNEGSKA (reference sequence). V was cut by 3 bases and J by 2 bases, with 13 bases left in between. There are 14 residues in the CDR3. Methods used by the authors: Researchers report that nucleated cell counts were estimated from reference gene primer amplification. Here immunoSEQ multiplex PCR was the method, and the copy in TCRdb shows in-frame clones only, minus some. For V, J and clone size, that table is used; D and trimming come from the DNA. The sample lists about 170,000 clones, 84% seen once, with about 15% in the top ten.

Sequencing input: peripheral blood. The source is an older woman with COVID-19, enrolled during active disease. This chain joins TRBV20-1 and TRBJ1-2; TRBD1 might be the D (6 bases). CDR3 nucleotide sequence: TGCAGTGCTAGTCTTGGGGGCACGAACTATGGCTACACCTTC. It translates to CSASLGGTNYGYTF.